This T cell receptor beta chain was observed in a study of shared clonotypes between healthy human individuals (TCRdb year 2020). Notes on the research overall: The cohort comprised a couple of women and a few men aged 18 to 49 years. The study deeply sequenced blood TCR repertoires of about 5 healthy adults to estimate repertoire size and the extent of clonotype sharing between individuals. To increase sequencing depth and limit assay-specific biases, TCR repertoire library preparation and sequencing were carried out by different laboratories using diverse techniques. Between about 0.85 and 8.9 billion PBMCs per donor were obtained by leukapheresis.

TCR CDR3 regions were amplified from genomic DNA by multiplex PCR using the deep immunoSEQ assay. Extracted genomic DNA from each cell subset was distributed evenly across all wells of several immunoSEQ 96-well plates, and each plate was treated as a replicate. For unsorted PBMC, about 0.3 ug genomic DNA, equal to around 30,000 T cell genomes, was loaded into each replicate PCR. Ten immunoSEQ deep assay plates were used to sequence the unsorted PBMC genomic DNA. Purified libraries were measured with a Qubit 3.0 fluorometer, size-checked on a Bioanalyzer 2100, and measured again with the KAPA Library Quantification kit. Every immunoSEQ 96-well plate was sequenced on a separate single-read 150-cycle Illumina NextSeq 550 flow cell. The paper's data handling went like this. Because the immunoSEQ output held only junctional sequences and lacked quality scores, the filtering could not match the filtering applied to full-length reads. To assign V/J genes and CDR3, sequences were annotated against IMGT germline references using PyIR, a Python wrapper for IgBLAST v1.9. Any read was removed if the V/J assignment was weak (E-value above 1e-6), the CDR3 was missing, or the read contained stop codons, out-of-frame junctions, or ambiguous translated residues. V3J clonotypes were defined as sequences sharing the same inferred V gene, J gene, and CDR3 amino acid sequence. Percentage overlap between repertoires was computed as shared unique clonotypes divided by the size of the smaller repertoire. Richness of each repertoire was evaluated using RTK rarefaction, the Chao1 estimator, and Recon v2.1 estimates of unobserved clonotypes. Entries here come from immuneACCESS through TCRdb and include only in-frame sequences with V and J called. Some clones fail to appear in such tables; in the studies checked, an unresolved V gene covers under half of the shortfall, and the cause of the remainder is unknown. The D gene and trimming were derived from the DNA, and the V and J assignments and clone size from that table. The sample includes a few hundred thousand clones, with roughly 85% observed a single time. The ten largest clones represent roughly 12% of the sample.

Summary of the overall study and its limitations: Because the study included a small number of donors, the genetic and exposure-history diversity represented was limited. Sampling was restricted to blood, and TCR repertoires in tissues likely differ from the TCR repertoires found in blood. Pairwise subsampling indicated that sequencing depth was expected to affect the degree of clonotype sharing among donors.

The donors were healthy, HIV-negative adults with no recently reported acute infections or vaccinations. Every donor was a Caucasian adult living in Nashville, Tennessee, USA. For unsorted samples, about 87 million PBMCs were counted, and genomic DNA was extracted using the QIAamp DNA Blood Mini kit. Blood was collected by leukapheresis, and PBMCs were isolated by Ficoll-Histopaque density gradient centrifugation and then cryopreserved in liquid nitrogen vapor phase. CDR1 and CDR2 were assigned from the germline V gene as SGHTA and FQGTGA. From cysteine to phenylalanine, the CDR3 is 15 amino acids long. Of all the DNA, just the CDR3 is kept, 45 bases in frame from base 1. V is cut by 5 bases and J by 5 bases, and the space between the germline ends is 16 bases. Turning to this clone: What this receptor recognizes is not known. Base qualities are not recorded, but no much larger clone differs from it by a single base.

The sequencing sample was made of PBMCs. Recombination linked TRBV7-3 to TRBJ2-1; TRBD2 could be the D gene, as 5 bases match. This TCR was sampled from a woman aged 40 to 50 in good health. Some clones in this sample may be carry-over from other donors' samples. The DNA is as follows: TGTGCCAGCAGCCGGCGGAGCGGTCGGCACAATGAGCAGTTCTTC. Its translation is CASSRRSGRHNEQFF.